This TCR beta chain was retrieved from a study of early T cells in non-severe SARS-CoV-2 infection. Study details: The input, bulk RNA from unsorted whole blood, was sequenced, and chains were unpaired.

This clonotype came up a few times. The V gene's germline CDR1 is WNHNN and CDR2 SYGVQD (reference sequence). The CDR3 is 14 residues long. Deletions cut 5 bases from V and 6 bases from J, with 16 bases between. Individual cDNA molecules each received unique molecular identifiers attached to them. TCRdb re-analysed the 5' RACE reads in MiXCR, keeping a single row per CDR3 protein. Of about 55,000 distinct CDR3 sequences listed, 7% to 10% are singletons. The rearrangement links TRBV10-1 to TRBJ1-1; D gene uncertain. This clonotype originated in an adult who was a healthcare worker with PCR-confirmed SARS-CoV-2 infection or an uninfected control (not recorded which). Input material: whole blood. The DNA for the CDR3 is TGCGCCAGCAGTAGTCAAGGGCTGGACGCTGAAGCTTTCTTT. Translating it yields CASSSQGLDAEAFF.